The present entry profiles one TCR beta chain with its context. This clonotype was picked up one time. Its antigen is not yet known. No base-level quality is on record; no much larger clone is a single base apart. One read alone provides weak support. Trimming at the junction amounts to 3 bases on V and 4 bases on J, and the germline ends lie 11 bases apart. As encoded in the germline V gene, CDR1 is SGHTA while CDR2 is FQGTGA. Taken from cysteine to phenylalanine, the CDR3 has 14 residues. This entry keeps only the CDR3 DNA: 42 bases, framed from base 1. The data are from a study of CD8 T cells in Susac syndrome (dated by TCRdb to the late 2010s). For the study in its entirety: Among the sequenced Susac syndrome patients, roughly six had clinically active disease and roughly eight were in clinical remission. At the time of blood withdrawal, Susac syndrome patients were either therapy-naive, taking corticosteroids (with some also receiving IVIg), or on IVIg alone. Whether CD8+ T cell activation and differentiation in Susac syndrome was antigen driven was tested using repertoire sequencing. The study compared CD8+ T cell repertoire clonality among about a dozen healthy donors, approximately 14 Susac syndrome patients and some 16 multiple sclerosis patients.

Peripheral blood CD8+ and CD4+ T cells from healthy donors, Susac syndrome patients and multiple sclerosis patients were profiled by high-throughput TCR beta sequencing. Susac syndrome patients met recently defined diagnostic criteria for definite or probable disease. CD8+ TEMRA cells were enriched by FACS, while bulk CD8+ and CD4+ T cells were purified by magnetic negative isolation. Blood was drawn into EDTA tubes, processed within 24 hours, and PBMCs were isolated by density gradient centrifugation. PBMCs intended for TCR sequencing were cryopreserved in liquid nitrogen and were subsequently thawed in a 37 degrees C water bath. The sorted or isolated CD4+, CD8+ and CD8+ TEMRA cells reached a purity of at least 90%. On the study overall, not on this receptor specifically: Roughly 15 and five Susac-specific public clones were found in the total CD8+ and CD8+ TEMRA repertoires, respectively. The TCR sequencing and HLA analysis was acknowledged to have included a relatively small number of individuals. CD8+ repertoires in Susac syndrome showed clonal expansion, which was highest in CD8+ TEMRA cells and was greater in clinically active patients than in remitting patients.

RNA was extracted using the RNeasy kit, and roughly 0.5 to 1 microgram was reverse transcribed with random hexamers. The immunoSEQ multiplex PCR assay, which covers 54 Vbeta and 13 Jbeta segments, was used to amplify TCR beta CDR3 regions. Bias from PCR amplification was corrected by using a synthetic template baseline for primer optimization and for computational correction. Processing in the source paper ran as follows. Reads were annotated to V, D and J genes per IMGT and analyzed with immunoSEQ Analyzer, keeping only productive sequences. To calculate clonality, Shannon entropy was normalized by log2 of the number of productive unique sequences and then subtracted from one. For each patient and control, public and private clones were evaluated within the 100 most prevalent clones. A clone was defined as Susac-specific if it was absent from the healthy and MS cohorts, from about a thousand published viral clones and from other ImmuneACCESS disease sequences. TCRdb handled the public reads itself, with Q25 trimming in fastp and clone calling in MiXCR, and kept productive beta chains. Entries that share a CDR3 protein sequence are merged under the most common genes and DNA. The authors' filters were not applied to this entry. The sample records around 170,000 distinct CDR3 sequences, roughly 94% of which are singletons. 0.15% to 0.2% of the sample belongs to the ten largest clones.

The sequenced sample consisted of CD8+ T cells from PBMCs. Rearrangement joined TRBV7-3 to TRBJ2-3; the D gene lacks a confident call. This sequence was found in a human donor with Susac syndrome. The DNA sequence reads TGTGCCAGCAGCTTTCTCGCGTCCCCAGATACGCAGTATTTT. This gives the protein CASSFLASPDTQYF.